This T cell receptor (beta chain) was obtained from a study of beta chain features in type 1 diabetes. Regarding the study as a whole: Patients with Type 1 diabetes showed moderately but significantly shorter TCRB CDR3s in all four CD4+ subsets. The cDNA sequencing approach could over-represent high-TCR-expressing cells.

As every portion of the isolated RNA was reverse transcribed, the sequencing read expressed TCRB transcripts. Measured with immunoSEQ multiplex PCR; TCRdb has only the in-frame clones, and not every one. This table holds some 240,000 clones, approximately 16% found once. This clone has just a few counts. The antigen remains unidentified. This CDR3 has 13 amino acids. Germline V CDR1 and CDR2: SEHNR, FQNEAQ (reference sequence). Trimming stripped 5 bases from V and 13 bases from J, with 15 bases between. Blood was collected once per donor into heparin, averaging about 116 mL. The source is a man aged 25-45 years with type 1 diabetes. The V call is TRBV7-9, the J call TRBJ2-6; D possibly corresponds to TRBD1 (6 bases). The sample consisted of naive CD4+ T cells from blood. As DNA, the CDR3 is TGTGCCAGCAGCGAAACAGGGTTGAGTGTCCTGACTTTC. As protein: CASSETGLSVLTF.